This TCR beta chain stems from a study of T cell repertoires in cytomegalovirus infection (dated by TCRdb to the late 2010s). With regard to the full study: The HLA type of each donor mattered for the analysis, because public TCR beta signatures pointed to carriage of CMV infection along with the matching HLA type. Overall study results and their limits: The ex vivo response was dominated by HLA-C-restricted CMV-specific TCR beta clonotypes, and the single most frequent clonotype in two of eight donors was supplied by these HLA-C-restricted clonotypes. Carriers of CMV infection plus the relevant HLA type were discriminated by the cumulative frequency of public TCR beta family members in the study cohort and in an independent roughly 400-donor cohort.

V gives up 4 bases and J gives up 6 bases, and the segment between their germline ends measures 25 bases. Including the terminal cysteine and phenylalanine, the CDR3 comprises 17 residues. Of all the DNA, just the CDR3 is kept, 51 bases in frame from base 1. The CDR1 and CDR2 encoded by the germline V gene are SGHTA and FQGNSA. TCRdb shows the sequencer as Illumina HiSeq 1500. Using fastp at Q25 and MiXCR, TCRdb reprocessed the public reads and kept productive beta chains. Rows matching on CDR3 protein sequence are summarized as one entry with the most common DNA and genes. The sample yields some 700,000 distinct CDR3 sequences; about a third were counted once. Clones ranked in the top ten supply under 3.5% of the sample. This clonotype was detected only once. Its antigen is currently not known. The record has no base qualities; no much larger clone is one base away. A lone read gives weak evidence.

Material: PBMCs. This clonotype originated in a human donor in good health (CMV status not recorded). Some clones in this sample may be carry-over from other donors' samples. The sequence joins TRBV7-2 to TRBJ2-7, with the D gene uncertain. This receptor has the CDR3 CASSSVLGLTNYGEQYF. The base sequence is TGTGCCAGCAGCTCGGTCCTCGGTCTTACAAACTACGGCGAGCAGTACTTC. Outside the CDR3, residues come from the reference TRBV7-2 and TRBJ2-7 proteins, so the full variable domain is: GAGVSQSPSNKVTEKGKDVELRCDPISGHTALYWYRQSLGQGLEFLIYFQGNSAPDKSGLPSDRFSAERTGGSVSTLTIQRTQQEDSAVYLCASSSVLGLTNYGEQYFGPGTRLTVT.